One and the same sample provided the 31 T cell receptor beta chains below, sequenced in a study of regulatory T cells in long-lasting Graves disease. Arm-PCR with iRepertoire HTBI primers amplified the CDR3 regions for these TCR beta libraries. TCRdb ran MiXCR on the multiplex PCR reads and lists one entry per CDR3 protein. The sample consists of 580,000 or so distinct CDR3 sequences, roughly a sixth of them appearing once. Time point denoted: newly diagnosed GD, antithyroid drugs for less than 3 months. PBMCs provided the RNA from which the TCR library was made. The data also belong to a second study, concerning T cells in Graves' hyperthyroidism and ophthalmopathy.

The sample was peripheral blood mononuclear cells (PBMCs), taken at new diagnosis, from a patient treated with antithyroid drugs. These receptors all come from a man aged 18 to 35 with Graves disease.

This clonotype was recorded at least ten times. This CDR3 is CASSLGGSNEQFF. For the CDR3, the DNA is TGTGCCAGCAGCTTAGGGGGTTCGAATGAGCAGTTCTTC. The chain links TRBV11-1 to TRBJ2-1; D uncertain. This CDR3 comprises 13 residues. Germline CDR1 is SGHAT and CDR2 is FQDESV (reference sequence). Trimming removed 1 base from V and 7 bases from J, with 8 bases in between.

The CDR3 DNA reads TGTGCCAGCAGTGGGCTCGGGGCGGACTTCGATAATTCACCCCTCCACTTT. It codes for CASSGLGADFDNSPLHF. The gene calls are TRBV6-1 and TRBJ1-6, with D possibly matching TRBD1 (5 bases). Germline V gene data show CDR1 as MNHNS and CDR2 as SASEGT. The CDR3 runs 17 residues. The ends were cut back, 4 bases at V and 5 bases at J, with 18 bases in the middle.

V is TRBV15 and J is TRBJ2-1; D possibly corresponds to TRBD1 (9 bases). The V end lost 4 bases, the J end lost 8 bases, and 33 bases lay between the germline ends. Germline V gene data show CDR1 as LNHNV and CDR2 as YYDKDF (reference sequence). The CDR3 has 20 amino acids. As DNA, the CDR3 is TGTGCCACCAGCATAAGAACAGGGGGCGAGCTAGCGGGCCCCCCCGATGAGCAGTTCTTC. Translating gives CATSIRTGGELAGPPDEQFF.

A few counts support this clonotype. The genes are TRBV7-6 and TRBJ1-1; D gene uncertain. V was pared by 2 bases and J by 1 base, with 11 bases between. Germline V gives CDR1 SGHVS, CDR2 FNYEAQ. CDR3 length equals 15 residues. The CDR3 spells CASSLNAGRNTEAFF. The CDR3 nucleotides are TGTGCCAGCAGCTTAAATGCGGGGAGGAACACTGAAGCTTTCTTT.

The rearrangement joins TRBV5-8 to TRBJ2-6; the match to TRBD2 covers 7 bases. The germline V gene has CDR1 SGHTS and CDR2 YDEGEE. The CDR3 contains 18 residues. With V trimmed by 4 bases and J by 0 bases, 10 bases remained unmatched. The CDR3 loop reads CASSRGDYLLSGANVLTF. The CDR3 DNA reads TGTGCCAGCAGCCGAGGGGACTATCTTCTCTCTGGGGCCAACGTCCTGACTTTC. Filled out from reference TRBV5-8 and TRBJ2-6, the complete variable domain reads EAGVTQSPTHLIKTRGQQATLRCSPISGHTSVYWYQQALGLGLQFLLWYDEGEERNRGNFPPRFSGRQFPNYSSELNVNALELEDSALYLCASSRGDYLLSGANVLTFGAGSRLTVL.

With regard to this clonotype: With a much larger clone just one base away, this may be a read error. The chain has TRBV28 and TRBJ1-2; 8 bases fit TRBD1. The CDR3 loop spans 16 amino acids. Germline-derived CDR1 and CDR2 are MDHEN and SYDVKM. Germline trimming cut 5 bases from V and 0 bases from J; bases unmatched to any gene: 8. In DNA, the CDR3 is TGTGCCAGCAGTCTACCCACAGGGGGAGCTAACTATGGCTACACCTTC. Protein: CASSLPTGGANYGYTF.

V is TRBV2 and J is TRBJ2-1; D possibly corresponds to TRBD2 (6 bases). Trimming cost V 6 bases and J 6 bases, with 21 bases left between them. The CDR3 loop spans 16 amino acids. Germline V gene sequence: CDR1 SNHLY, CDR2 FYNNEI. The CDR3 loop reads CASRTTGTSGTNEQFF. CDR3 bases: TGTGCCAGCAGGACTACCGGGACTTCCGGTACCAATGAGCAGTTCTTC.

This clonotype was seen many times. The V gene is TRBV5-1, the J gene TRBJ1-1, with D possibly TRBD1 on 5 matching bases. The CDR3 covers 14 residues. CDR1 and CDR2 from the germline V gene are SGHRS and YFSETQ. V shed 1 base and J shed 1 base, with 8 bases lying between them. CDR3 nucleotide sequence: TGCGCCAGCAGCTTGATCGGACAGAACACTGAAGCTTTCTTT. Residues: CASSLIGQNTEAFF.

CDR3 sequence (DNA): TGTGCCAGCAGCTTAGGTCCAGGGGAGAGCGGTGAAGCTTTCTTT. As protein: CASSLGPGESGEAFF. V gene TRBV7-6 combines with J gene TRBJ1-1, with D possibly matching TRBD1 (6 bases). The CDR3 length is 15 residues. V gave up 1 base and J gave up 7 bases, with 16 bases separating them. Germline CDR1 reads SGHVS; CDR2 reads FNYEAQ.

This clonotype was picked up many times. The rearrangement links TRBV10-3 to TRBJ2-7, with D perhaps matching TRBD2 (5 bases). V was clipped by 2 bases and J by 6 bases, with 14 bases between them. Germline V gives CDR1 ENHRY, CDR2 SYGVKD. CDR3 length: 14 amino acids. CDR3 loop: CAISEKARGGEQYF. The CDR3 DNA reads as TGTGCCATCAGTGAGAAAGCCAGAGGAGGCGAGCAGTACTTC.

The chain joins TRBV12-3 or TRBV12-4 to TRBJ1-5; no firm D call. V was shortened by 6 bases and J by 2 bases, with 5 bases between the two germline ends. There are 12 residues in the CDR3. CDR3 in amino acids: CASRPGNQPQHF. As DNA, the CDR3 is TGTGCCAGCAGGCCGGGCAATCAGCCCCAGCATTTT.

The chain combines TRBV3-1 with TRBJ2-7, with 10 bases fitting TRBD1. Germline V gives CDR1 LGHDT, CDR2 YNNKEL (reference sequence). V shed 11 bases and J 5 bases; nucleotides not matched to a gene: 3. This CDR3 has 11 amino acids. The CDR3 sequence: CACGTGDEQYF. Here the CDR3 DNA reads TGTGCCTGTGGGACAGGGGACGAGCAGTACTTC.

The rearrangement joins TRBV20-1 to TRBJ2-1; D perhaps matches TRBD2 (5 bases). CDR1 is DFQATT and CDR2 is SNEGSKA in the germline V gene (reference sequence). The CDR3 length is 14 residues. V was shortened by 5 bases and J by 8 bases, with 19 bases between the two germline ends. DNA for the CDR3: TGCAGTGCTTCAAGACTAATTTCGTTCGATGAGCAGTTCTTC. It encodes CSASRLISFDEQFF.

The rearrangement links TRBV20-1 to TRBJ2-3; TRBD2 aligns across 8 bases. The CDR3 runs 14 residues. V trimming: 5 bases; J trimming: 6 bases; junction bases outside the gene matches: 10. From germline, CDR1 is DFQATT and CDR2 SNEGSKA (reference sequence). In DNA, the CDR3 is TGCAGTGCTTGCACTAGCGGTGAGCGGGATACGCAGTATTTT. Its translation is CSACTSGERDTQYF.

This chain joins TRBV7-8 and TRBJ1-4; a possible D gene is TRBD1 (6 bases). CDR3 length: 15 residues. Between the trimmed V and J ends, which lost 4 bases and 7 bases, there was a span of 16 bases. The germline V gene encodes CDR1 SGHVS and CDR2 FQNEAQ. CDR3 in amino acids: CASSSGGALFEKLFF. The DNA for the CDR3 is TGTGCCAGCAGCTCCGGGGGGGCACTTTTTGAAAAACTGTTTTTT. The variable domain in full, with the rest retrieved from reference TRBV7-8 and TRBJ1-4, is GAGVSQSPRYKVAKRGQDVALRCDPISGHVSLFWYQQALGQGPEFLTYFQNEAQLDKSGLPSDRFFAERPEGSVSTLKIQRTQQEDSAVYLCASSSGGALFEKLFFGSGTQLSVL.

This clonotype was detected ten times or more. This chain joins TRBV11-3 and TRBJ1-1; 8 nucleotides line up with TRBD1. The CDR3 runs 15 residues. Germline-derived CDR1 and CDR2 are SGHNT and YENEEA. J gave up 0 bases and V 5 bases, and 5 bases lay outside the gene matches. CDR3 region: CASSTWTGMNTEAFF. CDR3 DNA: TGTGCCAGCAGCACCTGGACAGGGATGAACACTGAAGCTTTCTTT.

This clonotype was counted only a few times. The J gene is TRBJ2-1, the V gene TRBV7-9; tentative D call: TRBD2 (6 bases). The V end was cut by 1 base, the J end by 11 bases, with 15 bases between. The CDR3 extends over 14 amino acids. The V gene's germline CDR1 is SEHNR and CDR2 FQNEAQ (reference sequence). CDR3 sequence (DNA): TGTGCCAGCAGCTTAGATTCCGGACTACCAAAGCAGTTCTTC. Translating it yields CASSLDSGLPKQFF. Together with reference TRBV7-9 and TRBJ2-1, the CDR3 gives the full variable domain: DTGVSQNPRHKITKRGQNVTFRCDPISEHNRLYWYRQTLGQGPEFLTYFQNEAQLEKSRLLSDRFSAERPKGSFSTLEIQRTEQGDSAMYLCASSLDSGLPKQFFGPGTRLTVL.

In this sample, this clonotype turned up many times. The chain combines TRBV7-8 with TRBJ2-2; tentatively, D is TRBD2 (6 bases). Trimming pared 3 bases from V and 7 bases from J, leaving 15 bases between. The CDR3 runs 15 residues. Germline CDR1 SGHVS, CDR2 FQNEAQ. CDR3 amino acids: CASSFAGSWVGELFF. The CDR3 DNA reads TGTGCCAGCAGCTTTGCGGGGAGCTGGGTCGGGGAGCTGTTTTTT.

This clonotype was observed a few times. The chain couples TRBV7-2 to TRBJ1-2; tentatively, D is TRBD1 (5 bases). The V end lost 4 bases, the J end lost 4 bases, and 13 bases lay between the germline ends. This CDR3 has 14 amino acids. Germline V gives CDR1 SGHTA, CDR2 FQGNSA. As DNA, the CDR3 is TGTGCCAGCAGCTCAGGACAACCCGGCTATGGCTACACCTTC. Translating it yields CASSSGQPGYGYTF.

This clonotype was seen at least ten times. The chain is built from TRBV6-2 or TRBV6-3 and TRBJ2-6, with D hard to call. The CDR3 is 17 amino acids. Germline-derived CDR1 and CDR2 are MNHEY and SVGEGT. The V and J ends lost 2 bases and 2 bases respectively, with 13 bases between them. The CDR3 bases are TGTGCCAGCAGTTACCGAAAGGCGGCAACTGGGGCCAACGTCCTGACTTTC. It codes for CASSYRKAATGANVLTF.

The rearrangement joins TRBV15 to TRBJ1-1; D uncertain. Looked up from germline, CDR1 is LNHNV and CDR2 is YYDKDF (reference sequence). The CDR3 totals 16 residues. Between the trimmed V and J ends, which lost 0 bases and 3 bases, there was a span of 14 bases. CDR3 in DNA: TGTGCCACCAGCAGAGATAGCGCCTCCCAGGACACTGAAGCTTTCTTT. Translation: CATSRDSASQDTEAFF.

In this sample, this clonotype turned up many times. V is TRBV28 and J is TRBJ2-7; tentative D call: TRBD2 (6 bases). The CDR3 is made up of 17 amino acids. The germline V gene has CDR1 MDHEN and CDR2 SYDVKM. V shed 4 bases and J shed 0 bases, with 19 bases lying between them. The DNA for the CDR3 is TGTGCCAGCAGTTCCCCCCTCGGAGGGGCCAGCTCCTACGAGCAGTACTTC. Its protein product is CASSSPLGGASSYEQYF.

Only a few counts were recorded for this clonotype. The genes are TRBV20-1 and TRBJ2-3; 9 bases align to TRBD1. Per germline, CDR1 DFQATT and CDR2 SNEGSKA (reference sequence). CDR3 length: 15 residues. V lost 6 bases and J lost 4; bases outside the gene matches: 11. DNA for the CDR3: TGCAGTGCCAATCAAGGGACAGGGCGAGCAGATACGCAGTATTTT. Its translation is CSANQGTGRADTQYF.

This clonotype was picked up many times. This chain links TRBV20-1 with TRBJ2-3; 7 positions match TRBD2. The CDR3 loop spans 14 amino acids. Germline trimming cut 6 bases from V and 1 base from J; bases unmatched to any gene: 7. CDR1 and CDR2 (germline): DFQATT, SNEGSKA (reference sequence). CDR3 protein: CSATLAAGTDTQYF. The CDR3 DNA follows: TGCAGTGCAACCCTAGCGGCAGGCACAGATACGCAGTATTTT.

This clonotype was observed at least ten times. V and J are TRBV2 and TRBJ2-2; D is possibly TRBD1 or TRBD2 (5 bases each). This CDR3 comprises 14 residues. V shed 1 base and J shed 6 bases, with 9 bases lying between them. Germline V gene lookup returns CDR1 SNHLY and CDR2 FYNNEI. The CDR3 nucleotides are TGTGCCAGCAGTGAAGAGGGACGTCCCGGGGAGCTGTTTTTT. Its translation is CASSEEGRPGELFF.

The chain is built from TRBV6-1 and TRBJ2-6; D may correspond to TRBD1 or TRBD2 (5 bases each). V lost 6 bases, J lost 4 bases, and 16 bases lay in between. The CDR3 sequence is 16 residues long. Germline V gene sequence: CDR1 MNHNS, CDR2 SASEGT. The CDR3 coding sequence is TGTGCCAGCAGGAAGAGGGGCGAGGACGGGGCCAACGTCCTGACTTTC. Its protein is CASRKRGEDGANVLTF.

This clonotype occurred many times. The genes are TRBV12-3 or TRBV12-4 and TRBJ2-5; D is perhaps TRBD2 (5 bases). The CDR3 contains 13 residues. Trimming shortened V by 5 bases and J by 5 bases, and 12 bases separated the two germline ends. The CDR3 nucleotides read TGTGCCAGCAGTCCCGGGATGTTTGAGACCCAGTACTTC. This gives the protein CASSPGMFETQYF.

In this sample, this clonotype turned up many times. The chain combines TRBV5-1 with TRBJ2-7; 9 bases agree with TRBD2. This CDR3 has 15 residues. CDR1 is SGHRS and CDR2 is YFSETQ in the germline V gene. V lost 4 bases and J lost 6; bases outside the gene matches: 11. Written as DNA, the CDR3 is TGCGCCAGCAGCACCGGGACTAGCTTAGGTTCCGAGCAGTACTTC. It is translated as CASSTGTSLGSEQYF.

There are a few counts of this clonotype. The gene calls are TRBV19 and TRBJ1-4, with D uncertain. Germline CDR1 is LNHDA and CDR2 is SQIVND (reference sequence). Trimming removed 3 bases at V and 8 bases at J, with 16 bases between. This CDR3 contains 15 residues. The CDR3 protein is CASSMISRAWEKLFF. Written as DNA, the CDR3 is TGTGCCAGTAGTATGATTTCAAGGGCCTGGGAAAAACTGTTTTTT.

This clonotype was recorded many times. The gene calls are TRBV6-5 and TRBJ2-7; no clear D. The CDR3 has 14 residues. Between the trimmed V and J ends, which lost 0 bases and 3 bases, there was a span of 9 bases. Looked up from germline, CDR1 is MNHEY and CDR2 is SVGAGI. CDR3 amino acids: CASSYSVQDYEQYF. The CDR3 DNA reads TGTGCCAGCAGTTACTCGGTCCAGGACTACGAGCAGTACTTC.

This clonotype was picked up many times. The rearrangement uses TRBV6-5 and TRBJ1-6, with 9 bases lining up with TRBD1. V was pared by 2 bases and J by 10 bases, with 3 bases of the junction left unmatched. Germline lookup yields CDR1 MNHEY and CDR2 SVGAGI. The CDR3 totals 14 residues. The CDR3 loop reads CASSYTGGESPLHF. CDR3 nucleotide sequence: TGTGCCAGCAGTTACACAGGGGGCGAGTCACCCCTCCACTTT.